The T cell receptor beta chain under discussion was sequenced for a study of shared clonotypes between healthy human individuals. CD45RO-negative, CCR7-selected cells formed the naive CD8 fraction, which excluded terminally differentiated effector memory CD45RA+ cells. CDR1 and CDR2 from the germline V gene are SGDLS and YYNGEE. The CDR3 has 16 amino acids. V lost 1 base and J 0 bases, leaving 11 bases between the germline ends. TCRdb's copy holds only in-frame clones and misses some; the assay was immunoSEQ multiplex PCR. This table has approximately 2,200,000 clones, approximately 94% appearing once.

Sequenced material: naive CD8+ T cells from PBMCs. This TCR came from a man aged 18 to 30 in good health. Some clones in this sample may be carry-over from other donors' samples. The chain couples TRBV9 to TRBJ2-1; D not resolved. The CDR3 bases are TGTGCCAGCAGCGTACGCTATACCAGCTCCTACAATGAGCAGTTCTTC. It yields the protein CASSVRYTSSYNEQFF.